The entry below gives a single TCR beta chain sequence along with its context. The V end was cut by 7 bases, the J end by 4 bases, with 8 bases between. Germline values: CDR1 MNHEY, CDR2 SVGAGI. CDR3 length: 12 residues. The data were produced by immunoSEQ multiplex PCR, yet TCRdb's version contains in-frame clones alone and is incomplete. The sample holds 150,000 to 200,000 clones, about 91% seen once. This specimen belongs to a study of control samples from healthy donors and cancer patients. The sequenced material came from blood. The chain carries TRBV6-5 and TRBJ1-3; D is unclear. This sequence originates from a woman between 35 and 50 years old in good health. The CDR3 here is CASISPGNTIYF. The CDR3 bases are TGTGCCAGCATCTCGCCGGGAAACACCATATATTTT.